This entry features one T cell receptor (beta chain) sequence. This specimen belongs to a study of blood T cell repertoires in COVID-19. Across the whole study: Acute-phase and convalescent COVID-19 samples originated in the United States, Italy and Spain. Sources were T cells, B-cell-depleted T cells, or PBMCs; the material itself was cDNA or gDNA.

CDR1 and CDR2 (germline): SGDLS, YYNGEE. The CDR3 is 15 residues long. J lost 7 bases, V lost 4 bases, and 7 bases had no gene match. Original analysis: For nucleated cells, counts were estimated from reference gene primer amplification. Generated by immunoSEQ multiplex PCR, the TCRdb table keeps only in-frame clones and is missing some. V, J and clone size reflect that table, while D and trimming were determined from the DNA. Of about 100,000 clones in the sample, approximately 86% were seen once. V and J are TRBV9 and TRBJ1-5; 11 bases align to TRBD1. The receptor's source is a man older than 75 with acute or convalescent COVID-19. Input material: peripheral blood. The CDR3 region is CASSPGTGGRQPQHF. CDR3 bases: TGTGCCAGCAGCCCAGGGACAGGGGGAAGGCAGCCCCAGCATTTT. Using reference TRBV9 and TRBJ1-5 for the parts outside the CDR3, the full variable domain is DSGVTQTPKHLITATGQRVTLRCSPRSGDLSVYWYQQSLDQGLQFLIQYYNGEERAKGNILERFSAQQFPDLHSELNLSSLELGDSALYFCASSPGTGGRQPQHFGDGTRLSIL.